These 20 T cell receptor beta chains originate from one sample sequenced in a study of regulatory T cells in long-lasting Graves disease. As for time point: newly diagnosed GD, antithyroid drugs for less than 3 months. The TCR library was made from RNA extracted from PBMCs. Researchers made TCR beta libraries by using iRepertoire HTBI primers and running Arm-PCR on CDR3 regions. Using its own MiXCR run on the multiplex PCR reads, TCRdb lists one record per CDR3 protein. The table includes approximately 540,000 distinct CDR3 sequences, around 12% detected once. The same data also went into a second study, on T cells in Graves' hyperthyroidism and ophthalmopathy.

The specimen was peripheral blood mononuclear cells (PBMCs), collected at new diagnosis, from a patient treated with antithyroid drugs. The receptors were gathered from a woman in her twenties or thirties with Graves disease.

This clonotype was observed at least ten times. The chain carries TRBV7-2 and TRBJ2-7, with 7 bases aligning to TRBD1. The CDR3 is 14 amino acids. Germline CDR1 is SGHTA and CDR2 is FQGNSA. With 5 bases clipped from V and 2 bases from J, the junction kept 6 bases outside the gene matches. The CDR3 reads CASSRDRRTYEQYF. CDR3 DNA sequence: TGTGCCAGCAGCCGGGACAGACGGACCTACGAGCAGTACTTC.

This clonotype has at least ten counts. CDR3 coding DNA: TGTGCCATCAGTGAGTCGCGACTAGCGGGAGAGTCAGAGACCCAGTACTTC. Translating gives CAISESRLAGESETQYF. This chain links TRBV10-3 with TRBJ2-5, with 12 bases lining up with TRBD2. Unmatched junction bases numbered 6, after V lost 0 bases and J lost 4 bases. The CDR3 covers 17 residues. Germline V gene lookup returns CDR1 ENHRY and CDR2 SYGVKD.

This clonotype was seen repeatedly, ten times or more. This chain connects TRBV3-1 to TRBJ2-1, with a tentative D call TRBD1 (6 bases). Germline CDR1 is LGHDT and CDR2 is YNNKEL (reference sequence). Trimming took 1 base from V and 3 from J, leaving 16 bases between them. This CDR3 has 17 residues. Here the CDR3 reads CASSQVGWGLFYNEQFF. For the CDR3, the DNA is TGTGCCAGCAGCCAAGTGGGATGGGGGCTATTCTACAATGAGCAGTTCTTC.

The V and J genes are TRBV7-2 and TRBJ2-5; D may correspond to TRBD1 or TRBD2 (5 bases each). The V gene's germline CDR1 is SGHTA and CDR2 FQGNSA. This CDR3 region has 14 residues. The V gene lost 5 bases and the J gene lost 5 bases, with 15 bases spanning the gap. DNA for the CDR3: TGTGCCAGCAGCCCGATTGGCAGGGAGGAGACCCAGTACTTC. It translates to CASSPIGREETQYF.

This clonotype was seen many times. CDR3 DNA sequence: TGTGCCAGCAATACAAAGGACAGGGAAAACTATGGCTACACCTTC. Protein product: CASNTKDRENYGYTF. The rearrangement joins TRBV6-1 to TRBJ1-2; 8 nucleotides line up with TRBD1. The CDR3 totals 15 residues. Germline trimming cut 7 bases from V and 2 bases from J; bases unmatched to any gene: 9. Germline CDR1 reads MNHNS; CDR2 reads SASEGT.

This clonotype came up many times. V gene TRBV3-1 combines with J gene TRBJ1-2; possible D gene TRBD1, 5 bases. CDR3 length: 14 amino acids. Deletions cut 4 bases from V and 8 bases from J, with 17 bases between. Germline values: CDR1 LGHDT, CDR2 YNNKEL (reference sequence). The CDR3 region is CASSPRGGMRGYTF. CDR3 in DNA: TGTGCCAGCAGCCCCCGGGGGGGGATGAGGGGCTACACCTTC.

This clonotype has ten or more counts. V usage is TRBV10-2 and J usage is TRBJ2-2; no reliable D call. The CDR3 consists of 12 residues. V was trimmed by 2 bases and J by 5 bases, leaving 3 bases between them. Germline V CDR1 and CDR2: WSHSY, SAAADI. The CDR3 nucleotides are TGCGCCAGCAGTGAGGTTACCGGGGAGCTGTTTTTT. Residues: CASSEVTGELFF.

This clonotype was counted ten times or more. V usage is TRBV5-5 and J usage is TRBJ1-4, with a weak D call TRBD1 (6 bases). The CDR3 is 16 amino acids. The V end was cut by 3 bases, the J end by 8 bases, with 20 bases between. Germline lookup yields CDR1 SGHKS and CDR2 YYEKEE (reference sequence). The CDR3 DNA is TGTGCCAGCAGCTCGAGGGCGGGGGCTGGGGGAGAAAAACTGTTTTTT. The encoded protein is CASSSRAGAGGEKLFF.

This clonotype was seen many times. The chain joins TRBV20-1 to TRBJ1-2; D is undetermined. V dropped 6 bases and J dropped 7 bases, with 12 bases sitting between them. CDR1 is DFQATT and CDR2 is SNEGSKA in the germline V gene (reference sequence). The CDR3 spans 11 residues. The CDR3 spells CSAGFVGGYTF. The DNA for the CDR3 is TGCAGTGCAGGGTTTGTTGGTGGCTACACCTTC.

V usage is TRBV2 and J usage is TRBJ2-1; 15 bases are a match to TRBD2. This CDR3 has 14 residues. CDR1 and CDR2 (germline): SNHLY, FYNNEI. With 9 bases clipped from V and 6 bases from J, the junction kept 3 bases outside the gene matches. The CDR3 here is CASGLAGGGNEQFF. The CDR3 coding sequence is TGTGCCAGTGGACTAGCGGGAGGGGGCAATGAGCAGTTCTTC.

Many counts were recorded for this clonotype. This sequence joins TRBV28 and TRBJ1-3; no clear D gene. V lost 8 bases to trimming and J lost 5 bases, with 13 bases between them. The CDR3 sequence is 13 residues long. In germline, CDR1 is MDHEN, CDR2 SYDVKM. In DNA, the CDR3 is TGTGCCAGCGTCTGGGCACCAAGAAACACCATATATTTT. Translating it yields CASVWAPRNTIYF.

This clonotype was detected ten times or more. The chain links TRBV5-1 to TRBJ2-1, with TRBD2 as a possible D gene (6 bases). V shed 0 bases and J shed 5 bases, with 12 bases lying between them. Germline lookup yields CDR1 SGHRS and CDR2 YFSETQ. This CDR3 is built from 15 residues. The chain's CDR3 is CASSLGLANDNEQFF. The CDR3 bases are TGCGCCAGCAGCTTGGGGCTAGCGAACGACAATGAGCAGTTCTTC.

This clonotype was seen repeatedly, ten times or more. The V gene is TRBV10-3, the J gene TRBJ2-3; D not certain. The V gene lost 3 bases and the J gene lost 2 bases, with 12 bases spanning the gap. CDR1 ENHRY and CDR2 SYGVKD come from the germline V gene. The CDR3 has 15 amino acids. Written as DNA, the CDR3 is TGTGCCATCAGTGATTTGGCAGCCTCCACAGATACGCAGTATTTT. This sequence encodes CAISDLAASTDTQYF.

Note on this clonotype: This may be a read error, as it is one base from a much larger clone. V and J are TRBV14 and TRBJ2-1, with 10 bases fitting TRBD2. The CDR3 covers 16 residues. CDR1 is SGHDN, CDR2 FVKESK, per germline. For the CDR3, the DNA is TGTGCCAGCAACCAAGAGGCTAGCGGGAGTGGCTATGAGCAGTTCTTC. This encodes CASNQEASGSGYEQFF.

This clonotype was recorded at least ten times. The chain uses TRBV7-2 and TRBJ1-1, with 7 bases identical to TRBD1. The CDR3 spans 14 residues. CDR1 and CDR2 (germline): SGHTA, FQGNSA. V lost 7 bases, J lost 4 bases, and 9 bases stayed unmatched. The CDR3 DNA follows: TGTGCCAGCACCCAACAGGGGTTTTCCACTGAAGCTTTCTTT. It encodes CASTQQGFSTEAFF.

The sample holds many counts of this clonotype. This chain links TRBV20-1 with TRBJ1-6, with 7 bases identical to TRBD1. The CDR3 has 15 residues. CDR1 is DFQATT and CDR2 is SNEGSKA in the germline V gene (reference sequence). V lost 5 bases and J lost 7; bases outside the gene matches: 11. For the CDR3, the DNA is TGCAGTGCTCAACAGGAGGCAGGGGGAAATTCACCCCTCCACTTT. This sequence encodes CSAQQEAGGNSPLHF.

The gene calls are TRBV5-5 and TRBJ2-3; 8 bases are a match to TRBD2. Trimming at V came to 3 bases and at J to 2 bases, leaving 8 bases not matched to a gene. The length of the CDR3 is 16 residues. Germline V gene lookup returns CDR1 SGHKS and CDR2 YYEKEE (reference sequence). The CDR3 sequence: CASSWALAATTDTQYF. In nucleotides, the CDR3 is TGTGCCAGCAGCTGGGCACTAGCGGCAACCACAGATACGCAGTATTTT. The full variable domain, with the rest looked up from reference TRBV5-5 and TRBJ2-3, is DAGVTQSPTHLIKTRGQQVTLRCSPISGHKSVSWYQQVLGQGPQFIFQYYEKEERGRGNFPDRFSARQFPNYSSELNVNALLLGDSALYLCASSWALAATTDTQYFGPGTRLTVL.

This clonotype occurred many times. The chain carries TRBV2 and TRBJ2-1; 12 positions agree with TRBD1. The CDR3 totals 16 residues. With V trimmed by 6 bases and J by 8 bases, 11 bases remained unmatched. Looked up from germline, CDR1 is SNHLY and CDR2 is FYNNEI. As DNA, the CDR3 is TGTGCCAGCAGCCCCTCGGGACAGGGGGCGCGCTATGAGCAGTTCTTC. Its translation is CASSPSGQGARYEQFF.

The sample holds a few counts of this clonotype. The CDR3 sequence is CASSLGLAGDLGETQYF. In DNA, the CDR3 is TGCGCCAGCAGCCTCGGACTAGCGGGAGACTTGGGGGAGACCCAGTACTTC. V and J are TRBV5-1 and TRBJ2-5, with 13 bases fitting TRBD2. Germline CDR1 reads SGHRS; CDR2 reads YFSETQ. J was trimmed by 5 bases and V by 4 bases; bases with no gene match: 11. There are 17 residues in the CDR3.

This clonotype was counted ten times or more. The V and J genes are TRBV19 and TRBJ2-1; no reliable D call. CDR1 is LNHDA and CDR2 is SQIVND in the germline V gene (reference sequence). V was pared by 4 bases and J by 6 bases, with 7 bases between. This CDR3 contains 12 residues. CDR3 DNA sequence: TGTGCCAGTAGTAGTAGTTTCAATGAGCAGTTCTTC. Translated: CASSSSFNEQFF.